What follows are 17 T cell receptor beta chains derived from one specimen sequenced in a study of blood T cell repertoires in COVID-19. Data came from immunoSEQ multiplex PCR; TCRdb stores just in-frame clones and leaves some out. The data show about 250,000 clones, 65% to 90% seen once. Sequences were obtained from peripheral blood. These receptor sequences come from an elderly woman with active or convalescent COVID-19.

This rearrangement joins TRBV12-3 or TRBV12-4 to TRBJ2-1, with no clear D. This CDR3 comprises 12 residues. Trimming pared 4 bases from V and 9 bases from J, leaving 10 bases between. DNA of the CDR3: TGTGCCAGCAGTTCTTGGTTCAGTGAGCAGTTCTTC. Its protein is CASSSWFSEQFF.

The chain combines TRBV27 with TRBJ2-2, with 11 bases lining up with TRBD1. The germline V gene encodes CDR1 MNHEY and CDR2 SMNVEV (reference sequence). V dropped 5 bases and J dropped 3; count of bases not matched to a gene: 2. The CDR3 extends over 15 amino acids. The CDR3 loop reads CASSRTGGDTGELFF. CDR3 DNA: TGTGCCAGCAGTCGGACAGGGGGCGACACCGGGGAGCTGTTTTTT.

This clone occurred once. The CDR3 here is CASTAGRTDTQYF. The CDR3 region has the DNA TGTGCCAGTACCGCAGGGAGGACAGATACGCAGTATTTT. The chain has TRBV19 and TRBJ2-3; possible D gene TRBD2, 6 bases. The CDR3 is made up of 13 amino acids. Germline V gene lookup returns CDR1 LNHDA and CDR2 SQIVND (reference sequence). Trimming left V 7 bases short and J 3 bases short, with 11 bases between.

This chain joins TRBV3-1 (or the pseudogene TRBV3-2) and TRBJ2-3; D is possibly TRBD1 (6 bases). The length of the CDR3 is 13 residues. The V and J ends lost 7 bases and 2 bases respectively, with 10 bases between them. Per germline, CDR1 LGHDT and CDR2 YNNKEL (reference sequence). CDR3 region: CASTGGPTDTQYF. The CDR3 coding sequence is TGTGCCAGCACTGGGGGCCCCACAGATACGCAGTATTTT.

This clone was detected once. The V call is TRBV23-1, the J call TRBJ2-2; 8 bases agree with TRBD1. TRBV23-1 belongs to the ORF category, with a function that is uncertain. CDR3 length: 15 amino acids. V lost 3 bases, J lost 5 bases, and 5 bases stayed unmatched. The CDR3 spells CASSHDRGSTGELFF. The CDR3 DNA follows: TGCGCCAGCAGTCACGACAGGGGAAGTACCGGGGAGCTGTTTTTT.

The chain's CDR3 is CASSASVGRDEGYTF. The CDR3, as DNA: TGTGCCAGCAGCGCTAGCGTGGGTCGGGATGAGGGCTACACCTTC. V and J are TRBV5-4 and TRBJ1-2; D not certain. Trimming removed 4 bases from V and 8 bases from J, with 21 bases in between. This CDR3 comprises 15 residues. CDR1 and CDR2 from the germline V gene are SGHNT and YYREEE (reference sequence).

The genes are TRBV28 and TRBJ2-5; D possibly corresponds to TRBD2 (6 bases). Trimming removed 6 bases at V and 5 bases at J, with 16 bases between. Germline CDR1 and CDR2: MDHEN and SYDVKM. The CDR3 is made up of 14 amino acids. The CDR3: CASRGAGLAETQYF. In DNA form, the CDR3 reads TGTGCCAGCAGAGGGGCTGGTCTAGCGGAGACCCAGTACTTC.

This clone was seen once. The DNA for the CDR3 is TGCAGCGCTAATACAATAAACACTGAAGCTTTCTTT. Its translation: CSANTINTEAFF. V is TRBV29-1 and J is TRBJ1-1, with no clear D. Germline V gene data show CDR1 as SQVTM and CDR2 as ANQGSEA. Trimming took off 7 bases at V and 2 bases at J, with 11 bases between the two ends. The CDR3 consists of 12 residues. The full variable domain, in which reference TRBV29-1 and TRBJ1-1 provide the parts outside the CDR3, is SAVISQKPSRDICQRGTSLTIQCQVDSQVTMMFWYRQQPGQSLTLIATANQGSEATYESGFVIDKFPISRPNLTFSTLTVSNMSPEDSSIYLCSANTINTEAFFGQGTRLTVV.

This rearrangement joins TRBV11-2 to TRBJ2-1; D unclear. The CDR3 has 14 amino acids. Trimming shortened V by 4 bases and J by 0 bases, and 7 bases separated the two germline ends. The germline V gene encodes CDR1 SGHAT and CDR2 FQNNGV. CDR3 residues: CASSSLLSYNEQFF. The CDR3 region has the DNA TGTGCCAGCAGCTCACTTCTCTCCTACAATGAGCAGTTCTTC.

The chain couples TRBV4-2 to TRBJ2-4; TRBD2 agrees at 11 bases. V gave up 0 bases and J gave up 5 bases; unmatched junction bases: 6. The CDR3 consists of 17 residues. Germline assignment: CDR1 LGHNA and CDR2 YNFKEQ. In nucleotides, the CDR3 is TGTGCCAGCAGCCAAGATACTAGCGGGGGATCCCAAAACATTCAGTACTTC. Protein: CASSQDTSGGSQNIQYF.

The chain carries TRBV5-5 and TRBJ2-7; 11 bases map to TRBD1. CDR1 is SGHKS and CDR2 is YYEKEE in the germline V gene (reference sequence). The V and J ends lost 2 bases and 3 bases, in that order; junction bases with no gene match: 4. The CDR3 runs 15 residues. The CDR3 coding sequence is TGTGCCAGCAGCTTAGAGGGGACAGGGGGCTACGAGCAGTACTTC. It yields the protein CASSLEGTGGYEQYF.

J is TRBJ2-6 and V is TRBV5-1; D unclear. Trimming removed 4 bases at V and 4 bases at J, with 9 bases between. This CDR3 is 14 amino acids long. The germline CDR1 and CDR2 sequences are SGHRS and YFSETQ. CDR3 in DNA: TGCGCCAGCAGCCCTACCCCCGGGGCCAACGTCCTGACTTTC. It is translated as CASSPTPGANVLTF.

In this sample, this clone turned up a few times. V and J are TRBV5-1 and TRBJ1-1, with 10 bases lining up with TRBD1. Germline CDR1 and CDR2: SGHRS and YFSETQ. The V gene end was trimmed by 2 bases and the J gene end by 5 bases; junction bases not matched to a gene: 15. This CDR3 comprises 18 residues. The CDR3 loop reads CASSFLVTGTGESTEAFF. The DNA for the CDR3 is TGCGCCAGCAGCTTCTTAGTTACCGGGACAGGGGAGTCGACTGAAGCTTTCTTT.

There are a few counts of this clone. V and J are TRBV28 and TRBJ2-3, with 7 bases that match TRBD1. The junction had 8 bases not matched to a gene; V was cut back by 6 bases and J by 2 bases. There are 15 residues in the CDR3. Germline V lookup: CDR1 MDHEN, CDR2 SYDVKM. CDR3 amino acids: CASSRGQADTDTQYF. The CDR3 DNA reads as TGTGCCAGCAGCCGCGGACAGGCAGACACAGATACGCAGTATTTT.

The chain couples TRBV7-5 to TRBJ2-7; TRBD1 was called by the table and not checked on the DNA. TRBV7-5 is a recognized pseudogene. The CDR3 extends over 17 amino acids. CDR3 sequence (DNA): TGTGTCAGAAGCCTATTGGACAGGGGAGGTTTCGGCTACGAGCAGTACTTC. It yields the protein CVRSLLDRGGFGYEQYF.

This clone was found once. V gene TRBV27 combines with J gene TRBJ1-2; the D is unclear. The CDR3 sequence is 13 residues long. The V gene's germline CDR1 is MNHEY and CDR2 SMNVEV (reference sequence). With 3 bases removed from V and 1 base from J, the gap between germline ends came to 6 bases. The CDR3 DNA reads as TGTGCCAGCAGTTTTCGGGTTAACTATGGCTACACCTTC. This sequence encodes CASSFRVNYGYTF.

The chain uses TRBV4-2 and TRBJ1-5, with D possibly being TRBD1 (6 bases). The germline V gene encodes CDR1 LGHNA and CDR2 YNFKEQ. CDR3 size: 16 residues. The germline V and J ends were trimmed by 4 bases and 0 bases, with 13 bases remaining between them. The CDR3 here is CASSPSPRGSNQPQHF. The CDR3 DNA sequence: TGTGCCAGCAGCCCTAGTCCCAGGGGTAGCAATCAGCCCCAGCATTTT.